These 7 T cell receptor beta chains were all obtained from the same sample, sequenced in a study of T cells in Graves' hyperthyroidism and ophthalmopathy. TCR beta CDR3 region amplification was performed from RNA transcripts. The study used the HTBI primer set for a first-round RT-PCR of the TCR CDR3. TCRdb reanalysed the multiplex PCR reads using MiXCR and keeps one entry per CDR3 protein. The top ten hold under 45% of the sample, which has roughly 110,000 distinct CDR3 sequences, 15% to 20% seen once. Sequenced material: blood. These receptors all stem from a woman aged 50 to 60 with Graves' hyperthyroidism.

This clonotype occurred many times. The rearrangement uses TRBV3-1 and TRBJ2-3; TRBD1 matches at 10 bases. With V trimmed by 3 bases and J by 3 bases, 6 bases remained unmatched. Looked up from germline, CDR1 is LGHDT and CDR2 is YNNKEL (reference sequence). The length of the CDR3 is 16 residues. In DNA, the CDR3 is TGTGCCAGCAGCCAGCGGACAGGGGGGGAAACAGATACGCAGTATTTT. Protein: CASSQRTGGETDTQYF.

This clonotype was observed many times. This chain links TRBV18 with TRBJ1-1; TRBD1 aligns across 7 bases. The CDR3 is 14 residues long. J lost 6 bases, V lost 3 bases, and 7 bases had no gene match. The V gene's germline CDR1 is KGHSH and CDR2 LQKENI. CDR3: CASSPRQGDPEAFF. The CDR3 region has the DNA TGTGCCAGCTCACCCCGTCAGGGGGACCCTGAAGCTTTCTTT.

Ten or more counts support this clonotype. The CDR3 loop is CAWALGRVNQPQHF. CDR3 bases: TGTGCCTGGGCCCTGGGGAGGGTGAATCAGCCCCAGCATTTT. The genes are TRBV30 and TRBJ1-5; D is ambiguous. There are 14 residues in the CDR3. The germline V and J ends were trimmed by 5 bases and 4 bases, with 15 bases remaining between them. The germline CDR1 and CDR2 sequences are GTSNPN and SVGIG (reference sequence).

This clonotype was seen repeatedly, ten times or more. This chain links TRBV4-1 with TRBJ1-1, with 9 bases aligning to TRBD1. The germline CDR1 and CDR2 sequences are MGHRA and YSYEKL. The V gene end was trimmed by 2 bases and the J gene end by 1 base; junction bases not matched to a gene: 11. The CDR3 covers 18 residues. The CDR3 nucleotides are TGCGCCAGCAGCCAACCGGGACAGGGTAGAGTCGGGAACACTGAAGCTTTCTTT. Translated: CASSQPGQGRVGNTEAFF.

This clonotype was found many times. This CDR3 reads CASNPTSGRAREQYF. In nucleotides, the CDR3 is TGTGCCAGCAACCCGACAAGCGGGAGGGCCCGGGAGCAGTACTTC. The chain recombines TRBV28 with TRBJ2-7; 10 bases align to TRBD2. Germline V gene data show CDR1 as MDHEN and CDR2 as SYDVKM. This CDR3 is built from 15 residues. Trimming at V came to 7 bases and at J to 7 bases, leaving 13 bases not matched to a gene.

This clonotype was detected ten times or more. V and J are TRBV20-1 and TRBJ1-3, with D unclear. The CDR3 has 11 residues. Germline CDR1 reads DFQATT; CDR2 reads SNEGSKA (reference sequence). The V gene lost 8 bases and the J gene lost 3 bases, with 8 bases spanning the gap. In DNA, the CDR3 is TGCAGTACTTTAGGTGGAAACACCATATATTTT. Translated: CSTLGGNTIYF.

This clonotype was detected a few times. V gene TRBV9 combines with J gene TRBJ2-3; tentative D call: TRBD2 (6 bases). Germline V gene lookup returns CDR1 SGDLS and CDR2 YYNGEE. The ends were cut back, 7 bases at V and 4 bases at J, with 19 bases in the middle. There are 15 residues in the CDR3. The CDR3 loop reads CASAGRGSDPDTQYF. For the CDR3, the DNA is TGTGCCAGCGCGGGGCGTGGGTCTGACCCAGATACGCAGTATTTT.